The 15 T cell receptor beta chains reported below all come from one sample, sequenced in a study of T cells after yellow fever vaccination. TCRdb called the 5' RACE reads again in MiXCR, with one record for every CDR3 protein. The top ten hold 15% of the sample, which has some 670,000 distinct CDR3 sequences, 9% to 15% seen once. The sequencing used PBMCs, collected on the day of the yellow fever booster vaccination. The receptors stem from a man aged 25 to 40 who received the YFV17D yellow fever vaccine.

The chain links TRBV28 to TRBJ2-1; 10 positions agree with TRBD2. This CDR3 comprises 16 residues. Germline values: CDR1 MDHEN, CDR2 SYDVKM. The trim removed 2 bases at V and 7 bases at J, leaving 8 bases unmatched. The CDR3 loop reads CASSLIVSGRRNEQFF. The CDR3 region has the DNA TGTGCCAGCAGTTTAATCGTTAGCGGGAGGAGGAATGAGCAGTTCTTC.

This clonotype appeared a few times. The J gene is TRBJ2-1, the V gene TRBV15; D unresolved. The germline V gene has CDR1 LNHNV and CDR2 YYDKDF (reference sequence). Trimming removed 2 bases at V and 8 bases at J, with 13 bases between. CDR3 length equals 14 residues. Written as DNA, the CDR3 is TGTGCCACCAGCAGACCGCCTTCGGCGGATGAGCAGTTCTTC. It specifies CATSRPPSADEQFF.

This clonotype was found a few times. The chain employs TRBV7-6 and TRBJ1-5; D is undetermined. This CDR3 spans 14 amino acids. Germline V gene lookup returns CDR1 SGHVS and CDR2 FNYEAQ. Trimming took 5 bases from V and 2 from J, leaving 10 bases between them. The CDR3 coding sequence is TGTGCCAGCAGCCCCACACCTGGCAATCAGCCCCAGCATTTT. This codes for CASSPTPGNQPQHF.

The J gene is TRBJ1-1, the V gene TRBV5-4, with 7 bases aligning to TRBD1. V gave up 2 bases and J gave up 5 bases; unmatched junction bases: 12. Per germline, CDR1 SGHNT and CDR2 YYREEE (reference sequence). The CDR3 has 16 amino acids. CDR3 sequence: CASSLGAGAQGTEAFF. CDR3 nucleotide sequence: TGTGCCAGCAGCTTAGGGGCGGGGGCACAGGGGACTGAAGCTTTCTTT.

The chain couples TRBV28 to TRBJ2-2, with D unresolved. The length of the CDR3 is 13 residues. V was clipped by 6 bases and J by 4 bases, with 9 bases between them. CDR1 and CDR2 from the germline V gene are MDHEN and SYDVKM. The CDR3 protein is CASRASLTGELFF. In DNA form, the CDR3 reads TGTGCCAGCAGGGCATCACTCACCGGGGAGCTGTTTTTT.

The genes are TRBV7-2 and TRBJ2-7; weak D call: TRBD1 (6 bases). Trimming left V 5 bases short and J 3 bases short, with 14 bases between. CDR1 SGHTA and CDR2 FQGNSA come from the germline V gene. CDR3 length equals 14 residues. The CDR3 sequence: CASSPLQGGYEQYF. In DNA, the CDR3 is TGTGCCAGCAGCCCACTACAGGGTGGCTACGAGCAGTACTTC.

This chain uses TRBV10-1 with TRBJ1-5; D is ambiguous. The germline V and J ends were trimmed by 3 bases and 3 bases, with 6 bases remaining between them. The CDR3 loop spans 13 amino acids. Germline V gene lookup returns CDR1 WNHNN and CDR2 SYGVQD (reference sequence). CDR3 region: CASSDGPNQPQHF. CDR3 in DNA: TGCGCCAGCAGTGACGGGCCCAATCAGCCCCAGCATTTT.

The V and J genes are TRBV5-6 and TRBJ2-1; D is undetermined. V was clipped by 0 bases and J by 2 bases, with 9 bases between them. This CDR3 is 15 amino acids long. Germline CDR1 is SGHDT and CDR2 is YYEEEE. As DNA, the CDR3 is TGTGCCAGCAGCTTGGCACAGCCGCCCTACAATGAGCAGTTCTTC. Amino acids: CASSLAQPPYNEQFF.

The CDR3 bases are TGTGCCAGCAGCCCAGGAGCCGGGACAGGGAATTACGAGCAGTACTTC. Its protein is CASSPGAGTGNYEQYF. V is TRBV6-2 or TRBV6-3 and J is TRBJ2-7, with TRBD1 matching 9 bases. The CDR3 totals 16 residues. Germline-derived CDR1 and CDR2 are MNHEY and SVGEGT. The junction had 13 bases not matched to a gene; V was cut back by 6 bases and J by 4 bases.

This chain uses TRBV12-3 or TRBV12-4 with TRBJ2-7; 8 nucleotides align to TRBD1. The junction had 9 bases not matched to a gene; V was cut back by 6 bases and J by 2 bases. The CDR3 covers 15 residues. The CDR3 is CASSPRTGRTYEQYF. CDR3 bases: TGTGCCAGCAGCCCTCGGACAGGGCGGACCTACGAGCAGTACTTC.

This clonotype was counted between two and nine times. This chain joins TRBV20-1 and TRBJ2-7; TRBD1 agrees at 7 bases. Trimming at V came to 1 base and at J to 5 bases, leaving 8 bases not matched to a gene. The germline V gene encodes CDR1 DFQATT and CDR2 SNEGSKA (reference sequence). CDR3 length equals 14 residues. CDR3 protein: CSARGDRDANEQYF. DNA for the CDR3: TGCAGTGCTAGAGGTGACAGGGACGCCAACGAGCAGTACTTC.

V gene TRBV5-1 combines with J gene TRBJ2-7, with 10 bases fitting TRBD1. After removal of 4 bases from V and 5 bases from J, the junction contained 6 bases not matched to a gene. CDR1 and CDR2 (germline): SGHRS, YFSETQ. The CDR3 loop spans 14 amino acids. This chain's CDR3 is CASSEGDRGNEQYF. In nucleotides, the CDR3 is TGCGCCAGCAGCGAGGGGGACAGGGGCAACGAGCAGTACTTC.

The CDR3 DNA reads as TGTGCCAGCAGCCCTACTTGGACTAGCGGGAGCTCCTACAATGAGCAGTTCTTC. It specifies CASSPTWTSGSSYNEQFF. The chain uses TRBV11-2 and TRBJ2-1; TRBD2 matches at 13 bases. The length of the CDR3 is 18 residues. Germline CDR1 and CDR2: SGHAT and FQNNGV. V lost 5 bases and J lost 0; bases outside the gene matches: 7. The variable domain in full, completed from reference TRBV11-2 and TRBJ2-1, reads EAGVAQSPRYKIIEKRQSVAFWCNPISGHATLYWYQQILGQGPKLLIQFQNNGVVDDSQLPKDRFSAERLKGVDSTLKIQPAKLEDSAVYLCASSPTWTSGSSYNEQFFGPGTRLTVL.

The DNA of the CDR3 is TGTGCCAGCAGTCGGGCAGCGCTAGGCGAGCAGTACTTC. This codes for CASSRAALGEQYF. The V and J genes are TRBV27 and TRBJ2-7, with unresolved D. Germline-derived CDR1 and CDR2 are MNHEY and SMNVEV (reference sequence). The V end lost 5 bases, the J end lost 6 bases, and 14 bases lay between the germline ends. CDR3 length: 13 residues.

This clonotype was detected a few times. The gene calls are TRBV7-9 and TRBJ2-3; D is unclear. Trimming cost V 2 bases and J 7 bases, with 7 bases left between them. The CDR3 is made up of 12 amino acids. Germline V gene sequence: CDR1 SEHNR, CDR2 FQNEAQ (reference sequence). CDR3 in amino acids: CASSLMEYTQYF. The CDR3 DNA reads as TGTGCCAGCAGCTTAATGGAATATACGCAGTATTTT.